Each of the 23 T cell receptor beta chains below was sequenced from the same sample in a study of T cells in Graves' hyperthyroidism and ophthalmopathy. Amplification of TCR beta CDR3 regions was performed using RNA transcripts as template. A first-round RT-PCR of the TCR CDR3 used the HTBI primer set. One entry per CDR3 protein, called by TCRdb with MiXCR from the multiplex PCR reads. The table includes 300,000 to 450,000 distinct CDR3 sequences, roughly 14% detected once. What was sequenced was blood. The receptors come from a woman aged 60-70 years with Graves' hyperthyroidism.

This clonotype has just a few counts. V usage is TRBV28 and J usage is TRBJ1-3; D is possibly TRBD1 (5 bases). This CDR3 contains 14 residues. The V end lost 9 bases, the J end lost 3 bases, and 15 bases lay between the germline ends. Germline V gene data show CDR1 as MDHEN and CDR2 as SYDVKM. This chain's CDR3 is CASDGRGSGNTIYF. DNA for the CDR3: TGTGCCAGTGATGGGAGGGGTAGTGGAAACACCATATATTTT.

This clonotype was detected ten times or more. V gene TRBV2 combines with J gene TRBJ2-1; TRBD1 matches at 7 bases. Unmatched junction bases numbered 11, after V lost 7 bases and J lost 5 bases. Germline V gene data show CDR1 as SNHLY and CDR2 as FYNNEI. This CDR3 has 15 residues. The CDR3 region is CASTRQGGRHNEQFF. The CDR3 bases are TGTGCCAGCACCCGGCAAGGGGGCCGGCACAATGAGCAGTTCTTC.

This clonotype was picked up a small number of times. The V gene is TRBV13, the J gene TRBJ1-1, with 9 positions matching TRBD1. Per germline, CDR1 PRHDT and CDR2 FYEKMQ (reference sequence). Trimming at V came to 3 bases and at J to 2 bases, leaving 4 bases not matched to a gene. The CDR3 loop spans 15 amino acids. CDR3 sequence (DNA): TGTGCCAGCAGCTTCGGGGACAGGGAAAACACTGAAGCTTTCTTT. Translated: CASSFGDRENTEAFF. Together with reference TRBV13 and TRBJ1-1, the CDR3 gives the full variable domain: AAGVIQSPRHLIKEKRETATLKCYPIPRHDTVYWYQQGPGQDPQFLISFYEKMQSDKGSIPDRFSAQQFSDYHSELNMSSLELGDSALYFCASSFGDRENTEAFFGQGTRLTVV.

This clonotype was seen at least ten times. The rearrangement joins TRBV3-1 to TRBJ2-7, with 7 bases that match TRBD1. CDR1 is LGHDT, CDR2 YNNKEL, per germline (reference sequence). The CDR3 contains 14 residues. Germline trimming cut 4 bases from V and 3 bases from J; bases unmatched to any gene: 6. The chain's CDR3 is CASSPQTGVYEQYF. CDR3 DNA: TGTGCCAGCAGCCCACAAACAGGGGTCTACGAGCAGTACTTC.

The chain has TRBV7-6 and TRBJ2-2, with a weak D call TRBD2 (6 bases). The CDR3 is 13 amino acids. In germline, CDR1 is SGHVS, CDR2 FNYEAQ. V lost 1 base and J lost 6, with 6 bases in between. The CDR3 DNA reads TGTGCCAGCAGCTTAGTAGCGGCCGGGGAGCTGTTTTTT. The encoded protein is CASSLVAAGELFF.

This clonotype has at least ten counts. The chain combines TRBV6-1 with TRBJ1-2, with D hard to call. Germline V lookup: CDR1 MNHNS, CDR2 SASEGT. This CDR3 has 16 amino acids. Deletions cut 5 bases from V and 2 bases from J, with 18 bases between. The CDR3 DNA reads TGTGCCAGCAGTTCCGGCGACAATACCAGGAACTATGGCTACACCTTC. Translation gives CASSSGDNTRNYGYTF.

This clonotype was seen ten or more times. This chain uses TRBV12-3 or TRBV12-4 with TRBJ2-4; D is unresolved. The CDR3 consists of 14 residues. With 5 bases removed from V and 0 bases from J, the gap between germline ends came to 8 bases. The CDR3: CASSTNLAKNIQYF. CDR3 in DNA: TGTGCCAGCAGTACTAATTTAGCCAAAAACATTCAGTACTTC.

Notes on this clonotype: This may be a read error, as it is one base from a much larger clone. This chain uses TRBV12-3 or TRBV12-4 with TRBJ2-7; TRBD1 matches at 8 bases. V was pared by 5 bases and J by 5 bases, with 11 bases of the junction left unmatched. This CDR3 has 15 residues. The CDR3 protein is CASSPLTGGGDEQYF. The CDR3 DNA reads as TGTGCCAGCAGTCCCTTAACAGGGGGAGGCGACGAGCAGTACTTC.

This clonotype appeared a few times. DNA of the CDR3: TGTGCCAGCAGTTTCGCAAAAAGGTTCCAAGAGACCCAGTACTTC. Amino acids: CASSFAKRFQETQYF. This rearrangement joins TRBV12-3 or TRBV12-4 to TRBJ2-5; D is unresolved. Trimming took off 3 bases at V and 1 base at J, with 12 bases between the two ends. There are 15 residues in the CDR3.

This clonotype was found many times. V and J are TRBV7-9 and TRBJ2-7; a possible D gene is TRBD2 (5 bases). There are 13 residues in the CDR3. CDR1 and CDR2 (germline): SEHNR, FQNEAQ (reference sequence). Trimming took off 5 bases at V and 7 bases at J, with 15 bases between the two ends. CDR3 DNA: TGTGCCAGCAGCCTCCAGCGGTCTGGGGAGCAGTACTTC. Translating it yields CASSLQRSGEQYF.

This chain joins TRBV3-1 and TRBJ2-2; possibly TRBD2 for D (6 bases). This CDR3 comprises 16 residues. Germline values: CDR1 LGHDT, CDR2 YNNKEL (reference sequence). V lost 3 bases, J lost 1 base, and 12 bases lay in between. As DNA, the CDR3 is TGTGCCAGCAGCCAGGGGACTCTCGGGAACACCGGGGAGCTGTTTTTT. Translation gives CASSQGTLGNTGELFF.

The chain joins TRBV18 to TRBJ2-2, with 9 bases fitting TRBD2. With V trimmed by 6 bases and J by 1 base, 12 bases remained unmatched. There are 18 residues in the CDR3. Germline CDR1 is KGHSH and CDR2 is LQKENI. The CDR3 DNA follows: TGTGCCAGCTCTAACCAGGGGCTAGCGGGAATGAACACCGGGGAGCTGTTTTTT. Its translation: CASSNQGLAGMNTGELFF.

This sequence joins TRBV20-1 and TRBJ1-1; the D gene is possibly TRBD1 (5 bases). Trimming pared 3 bases from V and 3 bases from J, leaving 11 bases between. CDR1 is DFQATT, CDR2 SNEGSKA, per germline (reference sequence). The CDR3 consists of 13 residues. CDR3 amino acids: CSASPGRYTEAFF. The CDR3 bases are TGCAGTGCTAGTCCGGGACGGTACACTGAAGCTTTCTTT.

This clonotype was counted at least ten times. V gene TRBV5-6 combines with J gene TRBJ2-5; possible D gene TRBD1, 6 bases. The CDR3 spans 14 residues. Germline V gene lookup returns CDR1 SGHDT and CDR2 YYEEEE. Trimming removed 0 bases at V and 2 bases at J, with 8 bases between. CDR3 sequence (DNA): TGTGCCAGCAGCTTGGGACAGGCGCAAGAGACCCAGTACTTC. It yields the protein CASSLGQAQETQYF.

This clonotype was detected a few times. The V gene is TRBV7-3, the J gene TRBJ2-2; a possible D gene is TRBD2 (5 bases). Germline-derived CDR1 and CDR2 are SGHTA and FQGTGA. Between the trimmed V and J ends, which lost 4 bases and 8 bases, there was a span of 17 bases. This CDR3 has 15 amino acids. The CDR3 DNA is TGTGCCAGCAGCTCCAGGACTGCCCCCGTGGGGGAGCTGTTTTTT. This gives the protein CASSSRTAPVGELFF.

CDR3 residues: CATSDPSTRPTTGELFF. The CDR3 bases are TGTGCCACCAGTGACCCTAGTACCCGCCCTACCACCGGGGAGCTGTTTTTT. The chain employs TRBV24-1 and TRBJ2-2; no definite D call. The CDR3 length is 17 residues. The V gene lost 4 bases and the J gene lost 4 bases, with 18 bases spanning the gap. Germline loops: CDR1 KGHDR, CDR2 SFDVKD.

The genes are TRBV5-1 and TRBJ2-3; D possibly corresponds to TRBD1 (6 bases). Looked up from germline, CDR1 is SGHRS and CDR2 is YFSETQ. The CDR3 extends over 14 amino acids. Trimming shortened V by 4 bases and J by 3 bases, and 12 bases separated the two germline ends. The CDR3 sequence is CASSNTGLTDTQYF. The CDR3 DNA reads as TGCGCCAGCAGCAACACAGGGCTTACAGATACGCAGTATTTT.

This clonotype came up many times. V and J are TRBV28 and TRBJ1-1, with D unresolved. Germline-derived CDR1 and CDR2 are MDHEN and SYDVKM. The V and J ends lost 4 bases and 7 bases respectively, with 10 bases between them. This CDR3 is built from 12 residues. The DNA of the CDR3 is TGTGCCAGCAGTTCAGGACGGCTTGAAGCTTTCTTT. Translation gives CASSSGRLEAFF.

The table lists this clonotype with many counts. This sequence joins TRBV2 and TRBJ1-1, with D possibly being TRBD1 (6 bases). Germline V gene data show CDR1 as SNHLY and CDR2 as FYNNEI. The CDR3 extends over 15 amino acids. Trimming cost V 8 bases and J 0 bases, with 16 bases left between them. The CDR3 DNA reads as TGTGCCAGCCGCGAGGCAGGGGTTGTGAACACTGAAGCTTTCTTT. This sequence encodes CASREAGVVNTEAFF.

Regarding this clonotype: A much larger clonotype is one base distant, so this may be a read error. The V gene is TRBV5-1, the J gene TRBJ2-3; a weak D match, TRBD2 (5 bases). Trimming took 6 bases from V and 2 from J, leaving 19 bases between them. The CDR3 is 16 amino acids. Germline V gene sequence: CDR1 SGHRS, CDR2 YFSETQ. CDR3 coding DNA: TGCGCCAGCACCGACCCTAGCTGGAGCCTCACAGATACGCAGTATTTT. Encoded protein: CASTDPSWSLTDTQYF.

This clonotype was seen a handful of times. The chain combines TRBV19 with TRBJ2-1; D is perhaps TRBD2 (5 bases). V lost 5 bases and J lost 5, with 10 bases in between. This CDR3 is built from 13 residues. In germline, CDR1 is LNHDA, CDR2 SQIVND (reference sequence). CDR3 DNA sequence: TGTGCCAGTAGTTTTCTCGGGGACAATGAGCAGTTCTTC. It yields the protein CASSFLGDNEQFF.

V usage is TRBV5-4 and J usage is TRBJ2-1; a weak D match, TRBD2 (6 bases). The germline gives CDR1 SGHNT, CDR2 YYREEE (reference sequence). This CDR3 contains 16 residues. Trimming cost V 5 bases and J 5 bases, with 20 bases left between them. DNA for the CDR3: TGTGCCAGCAGGTTTGGAGGCGGGACCGTGAACAATGAGCAGTTCTTC. It specifies CASRFGGGTVNNEQFF.

This clonotype came up a few times. The chain has TRBV27 and TRBJ1-2; D may be TRBD1 (6 bases). From germline, CDR1 is MNHEY and CDR2 SMNVEV (reference sequence). Trimming took off 4 bases at V and 5 bases at J, with 17 bases between the two ends. The CDR3 consists of 15 residues. Here the CDR3 DNA reads TGTGCCAGCAGTTCCAAGGGGGTTCTGAATTATGGCTACACCTTC. As protein: CASSSKGVLNYGYTF.